This TCR beta chain comes out of a study of control samples from healthy donors and cancer patients. Measured with immunoSEQ multiplex PCR; TCRdb has only the in-frame clones, and not every one. The sample includes some 95,000 clones, 70% to 80% seen only once; the top ten take 10% to 13%. This clone has only one observation. Trimming removed 7 bases from V and 6 bases from J, with 18 bases in between. The CDR3 consists of 15 residues. The germline gives CDR1 MNHEY, CDR2 SVGAGI. V and J are TRBV6-5 and TRBJ1-4; D may be TRBD1 (6 bases). The receptor's source is a woman aged 25 to 39 in good health. Sequences were obtained from blood. CDR3 in DNA: TGTGCCAGCAACCCTTACGGGGGCGTGGATGAAAAACTGTTTTTT. The encoded protein is CASNPYGGVDEKLFF.